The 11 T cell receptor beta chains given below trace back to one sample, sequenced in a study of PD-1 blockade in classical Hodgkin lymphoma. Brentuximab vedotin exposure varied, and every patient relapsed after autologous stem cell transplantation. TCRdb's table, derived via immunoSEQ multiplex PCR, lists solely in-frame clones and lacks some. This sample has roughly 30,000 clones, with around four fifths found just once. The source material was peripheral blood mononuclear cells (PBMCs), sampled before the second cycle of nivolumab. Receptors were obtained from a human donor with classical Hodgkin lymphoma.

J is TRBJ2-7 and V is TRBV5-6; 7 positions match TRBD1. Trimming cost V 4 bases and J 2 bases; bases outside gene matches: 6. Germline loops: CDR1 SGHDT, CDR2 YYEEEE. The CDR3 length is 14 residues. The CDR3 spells CASSGTTGPYEQYF. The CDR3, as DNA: TGTGCCAGCAGCGGAACGACAGGGCCCTACGAGCAGTACTTC.

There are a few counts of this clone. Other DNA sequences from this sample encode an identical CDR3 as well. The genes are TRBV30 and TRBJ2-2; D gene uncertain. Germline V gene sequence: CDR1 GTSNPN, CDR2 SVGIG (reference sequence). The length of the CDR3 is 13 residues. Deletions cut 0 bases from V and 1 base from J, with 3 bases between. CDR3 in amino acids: CAWSVLNTGELFF. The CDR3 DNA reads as TGTGCCTGGAGTGTTCTGAACACCGGGGAGCTGTTTTTT.

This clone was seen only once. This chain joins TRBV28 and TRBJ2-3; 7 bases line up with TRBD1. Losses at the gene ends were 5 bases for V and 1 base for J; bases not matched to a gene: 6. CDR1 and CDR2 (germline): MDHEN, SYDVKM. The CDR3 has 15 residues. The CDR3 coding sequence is TGTGCCAGCAGTCTCCCGACAGGGCGCACAGATACGCAGTATTTT. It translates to CASSLPTGRTDTQYF.

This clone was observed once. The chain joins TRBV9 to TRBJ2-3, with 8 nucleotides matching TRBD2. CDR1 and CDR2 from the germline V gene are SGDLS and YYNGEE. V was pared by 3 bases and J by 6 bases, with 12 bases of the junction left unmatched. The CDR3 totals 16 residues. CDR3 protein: CASSERTGGPLDTQYF. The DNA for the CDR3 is TGTGCCAGCAGCGAACGGACGGGAGGGCCTTTGGATACGCAGTATTTT.

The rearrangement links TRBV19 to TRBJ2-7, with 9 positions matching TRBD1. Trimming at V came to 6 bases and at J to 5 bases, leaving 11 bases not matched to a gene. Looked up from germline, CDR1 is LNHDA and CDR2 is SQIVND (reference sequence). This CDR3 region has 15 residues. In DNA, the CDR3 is TGTGCCAGTAGCACCTGGGACAGGGCCTCGGACGAGCAGTACTTC. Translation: CASSTWDRASDEQYF.

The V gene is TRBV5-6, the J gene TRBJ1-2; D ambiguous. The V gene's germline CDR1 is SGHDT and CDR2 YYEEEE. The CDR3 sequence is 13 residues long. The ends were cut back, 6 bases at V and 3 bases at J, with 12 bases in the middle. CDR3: CASTARGYYGYTF. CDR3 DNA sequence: TGTGCCAGCACCGCCCGGGGATACTATGGCTACACCTTC. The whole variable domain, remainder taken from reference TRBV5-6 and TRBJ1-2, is DAGVTQSPTHLIKTRGQQVTLRCSPKSGHDTVSWYQQALGQGPQFIFQYYEEEERQRGNFPDRFSGHQFPNYSSELNVNALLLGDSALYLCASTARGYYGYTFGSGTRLTVV.

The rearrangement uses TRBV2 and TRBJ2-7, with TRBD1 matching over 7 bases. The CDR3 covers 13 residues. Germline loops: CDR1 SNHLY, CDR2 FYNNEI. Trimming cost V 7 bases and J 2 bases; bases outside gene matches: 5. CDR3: CASNRDRAYEQYV. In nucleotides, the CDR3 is TGTGCCAGCAACCGGGACAGAGCCTACGAGCAGTACGTC.

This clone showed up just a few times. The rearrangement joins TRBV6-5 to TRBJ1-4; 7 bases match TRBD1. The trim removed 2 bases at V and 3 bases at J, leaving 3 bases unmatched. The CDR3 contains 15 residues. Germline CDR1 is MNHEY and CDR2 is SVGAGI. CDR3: CASSYKGQSNEKLFF. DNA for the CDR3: TGTGCCAGCAGTTACAAGGGACAGTCTAATGAAAAACTGTTTTTT.

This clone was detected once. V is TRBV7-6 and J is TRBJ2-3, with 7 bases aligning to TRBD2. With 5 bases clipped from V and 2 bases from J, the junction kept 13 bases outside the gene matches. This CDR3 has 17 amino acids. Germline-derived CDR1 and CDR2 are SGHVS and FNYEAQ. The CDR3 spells CASSPRGSGASTDTQYF. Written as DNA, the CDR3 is TGTGCCAGCAGCCCGCGGGGGAGCGGGGCTTCCACAGATACGCAGTATTTT.

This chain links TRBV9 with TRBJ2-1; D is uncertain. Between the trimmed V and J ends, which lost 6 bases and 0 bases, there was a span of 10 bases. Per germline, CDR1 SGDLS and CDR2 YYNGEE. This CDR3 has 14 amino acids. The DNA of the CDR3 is TGTGCCAGCACGGCGGATATCTCCTACAATGAGCAGTTCTTC. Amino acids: CASTADISYNEQFF.

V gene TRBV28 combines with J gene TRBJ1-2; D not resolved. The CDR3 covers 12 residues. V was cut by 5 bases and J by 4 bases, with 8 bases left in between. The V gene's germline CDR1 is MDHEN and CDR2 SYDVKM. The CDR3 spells CASSVTGYGYTF. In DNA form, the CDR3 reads TGTGCCAGCAGTGTCACGGGCTATGGCTACACCTTC.